Included here is one T cell receptor (beta chain) sequence, with context. Germline V CDR1 and CDR2: LGHNA, YSLEER. The CDR3 totals 16 residues. Trimming left V 4 bases short and J 4 bases short, with 19 bases between. The sample originates from a study of T cells in tumors and immune-related adverse events. The data were produced by immunoSEQ multiplex PCR, yet TCRdb's version contains in-frame clones alone and is incomplete. The sample lists about 22,000 clones; under 95% were seen once. The J gene is TRBJ1-2, the V gene TRBV4-3; D gene unclear. The sequence came from a female donor with metastatic renal cell carcinoma. The starting material was lymph node tissue, obtained from a patient treated with anti-PD-1 therapy. The DNA of the CDR3 is TGCGCCAGCAGCCGCACGGCCCGGCTTCTCAGCTATGGCTACACCTTC. Residues: CASSRTARLLSYGYTF.